The clone carrying this TCR beta chain was detected many times. The CDR3 totals 19 residues. V lost 10 bases and J lost 0; bases outside the gene matches: 20. CDR1 MDHEN and CDR2 SYDVKM come from the germline V gene. The source of the sample is a study of T cells in Graves' hyperthyroidism and ophthalmopathy. Researchers took RNA transcripts and amplified the TCR beta CDR3 regions from them. The study used the HTBI primer set for a first-round RT-PCR of the TCR CDR3. Using its own MiXCR run on the multiplex PCR reads, TCRdb lists one record per CDR3 protein. The sample has roughly 400,000 distinct CDR3 sequences; around 16% are singletons. Hyperthyroidism in the patients, aged 18 to 65, was newly diagnosed and under 2 months in duration.

The specimen sequenced was blood. This chain joins TRBV28 and TRBJ2-5; 10 positions match TRBD2. The receptor's source is a woman under 30 with Graves' hyperthyroidism that later progressed to Graves' ophthalmopathy. Written as DNA, the CDR3 is TGTGCCACTTTCCAGGGGCTAGCGGGGGCCATCCGGTACCAAGAGACCCAGTACTTC. This gives the protein CATFQGLAGAIRYQETQYF. The complete variable domain, with remaining parts taken from reference TRBV28 and TRBJ2-5, reads DVKVTQSSRYLVKRTGEKVFLECVQDMDHENMFWYRQDPGLGLRLIYFSYDVKMKEKGDIPEGYSVSREKKERFSLILESASTNQTSMYLCATFQGLAGAIRYQETQYFGPGTRLLVL.